This TCR beta chain is from a study of blood T cell repertoires in COVID-19. Background on the study: Donors in the United States, Italy and Spain gave samples during acute or convalescent COVID-19. Nucleic acid was either cDNA or gDNA, and it came from T cells, B-cell-depleted T cells, or PBMCs.

Trimming pared 2 bases from V and 5 bases from J, leaving 9 bases between. In germline, CDR1 is KGHDR, CDR2 SFDVKD. The length of the CDR3 is 14 residues. Methods used by the authors: For nucleated cells, counts were estimated from reference gene primer amplification. Profiled with immunoSEQ multiplex PCR; TCRdb holds only in-frame clones, not every one. V and J calls and clone size come straight from that table; D and trimming were deduced from the DNA. The repertoire holds hundreds of thousands of clones, with roughly 80% as singletons. This TCR derives from a woman aged 40 to 49 with active or convalescent COVID-19. The specimen sequenced was peripheral blood. The chain links TRBV24-1 to TRBJ2-1, with D possibly being TRBD2 (6 bases). CDR3 in DNA: TGTGCCACCAGTGATTGGGGCGGGAACAATGAGCAGTTCTTC. It translates to CATSDWGGNNEQFF.